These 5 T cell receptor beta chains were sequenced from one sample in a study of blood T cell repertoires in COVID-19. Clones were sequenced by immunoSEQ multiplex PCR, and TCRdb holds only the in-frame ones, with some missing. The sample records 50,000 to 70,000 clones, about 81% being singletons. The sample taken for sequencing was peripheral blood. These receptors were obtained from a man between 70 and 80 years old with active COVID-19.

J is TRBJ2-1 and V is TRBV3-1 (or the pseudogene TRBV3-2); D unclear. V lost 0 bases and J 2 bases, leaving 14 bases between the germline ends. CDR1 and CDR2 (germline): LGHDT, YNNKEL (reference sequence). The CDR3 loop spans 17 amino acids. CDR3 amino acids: CASSQDLKLSPYNEQFF. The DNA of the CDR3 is TGTGCCAGCAGCCAAGATCTGAAACTATCACCCTACAATGAGCAGTTCTTC.

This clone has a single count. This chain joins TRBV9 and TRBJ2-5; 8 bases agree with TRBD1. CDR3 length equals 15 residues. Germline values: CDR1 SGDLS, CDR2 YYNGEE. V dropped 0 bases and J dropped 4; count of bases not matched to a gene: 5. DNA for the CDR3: TGTGCCAGCAGCGTAGCCAGGGGGCTACGAGAGACCCAGTACTTC. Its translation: CASSVARGLRETQYF.

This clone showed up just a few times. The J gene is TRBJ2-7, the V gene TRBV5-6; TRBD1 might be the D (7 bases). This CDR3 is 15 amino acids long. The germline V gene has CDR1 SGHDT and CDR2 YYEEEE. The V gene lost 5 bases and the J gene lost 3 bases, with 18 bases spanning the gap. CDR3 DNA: TGTGCCAGCAGTCTCAGCAGGGGGGAGGTCTACGAGCAGTACTTC. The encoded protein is CASSLSRGEVYEQYF.

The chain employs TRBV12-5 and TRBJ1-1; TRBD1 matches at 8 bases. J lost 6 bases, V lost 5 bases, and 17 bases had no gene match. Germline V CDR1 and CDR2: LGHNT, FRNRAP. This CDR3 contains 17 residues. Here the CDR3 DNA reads TGTGCTAGTGGTCCCAGTTTGGGACAGGATGAATACGCTGAAGCTTTCTTT. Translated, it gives CASGPSLGQDEYAEAFF.

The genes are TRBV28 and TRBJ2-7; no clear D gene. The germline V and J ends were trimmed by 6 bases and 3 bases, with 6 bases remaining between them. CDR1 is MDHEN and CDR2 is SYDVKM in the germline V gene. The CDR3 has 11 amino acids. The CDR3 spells CASSRGYEQYF. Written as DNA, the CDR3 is TGTGCCAGCAGCCGAGGCTACGAGCAGTACTTC. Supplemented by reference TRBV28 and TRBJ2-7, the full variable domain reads DVKVTQSSRYLVKRTGEKVFLECVQDMDHENMFWYRQDPGLGLRLIYFSYDVKMKEKGDIPEGYSVSREKKERFSLILESASTNQTSMYLCASSRGYEQYFGPGTRLTVT.